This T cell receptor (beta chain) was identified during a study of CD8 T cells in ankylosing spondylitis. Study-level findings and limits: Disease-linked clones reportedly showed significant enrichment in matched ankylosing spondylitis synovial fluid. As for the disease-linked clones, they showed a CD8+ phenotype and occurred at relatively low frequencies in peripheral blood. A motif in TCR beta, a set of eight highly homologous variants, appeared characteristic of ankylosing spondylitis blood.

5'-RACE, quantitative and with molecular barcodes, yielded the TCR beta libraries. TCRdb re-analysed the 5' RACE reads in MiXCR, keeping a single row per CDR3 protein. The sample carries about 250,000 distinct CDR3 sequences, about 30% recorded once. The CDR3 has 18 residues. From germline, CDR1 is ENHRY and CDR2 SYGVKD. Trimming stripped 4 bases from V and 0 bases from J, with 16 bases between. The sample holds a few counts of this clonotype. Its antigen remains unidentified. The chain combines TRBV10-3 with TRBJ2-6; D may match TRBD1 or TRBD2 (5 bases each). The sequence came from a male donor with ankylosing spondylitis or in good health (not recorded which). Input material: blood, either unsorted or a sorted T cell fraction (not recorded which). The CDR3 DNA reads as TGTGCCATCAGTGGGGGCTCCGGGACCCTCTCTGGGGCCAACGTCCTGACTTTC. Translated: CAISGGSGTLSGANVLTF.